This TCR beta chain was identified during a study of blood T cell repertoires in COVID-19. Enrolment of Seattle patients took place during active infection, and they were followed longitudinally. Original handling: From reference gene primer amplification, estimates of nucleated cell counts were derived. TCRdb's copy holds only in-frame clones and misses some; the assay was immunoSEQ multiplex PCR. V, J and clone size are taken as reported in that table, and D and trimming were inferred from the DNA itself. The sample has about 130,000 clones; around 81% are singletons. V gave up 2 bases and J gave up 2 bases, with 19 bases separating them. This CDR3 comprises 18 residues. The germline V gene encodes CDR1 SEHNR and CDR2 FQNEAQ (reference sequence). This clone was counted once.

The V gene is TRBV7-9, the J gene TRBJ1-5, with a possible D match to TRBD1 (5 bases). The receptor was isolated from a man in his thirties or forties with COVID-19, enrolled during active disease. Sample: peripheral blood. CDR3 sequence reads: CASSLKYLPRGGNQPQHF. DNA of the CDR3: TGTGCCAGCAGCTTAAAATACCTCCCAAGGGGCGGCAATCAGCCCCAGCATTTT. Full variable domain (missing parts from reference TRBV7-9 and TRBJ1-5): DTGVSQNPRHKITKRGQNVTFRCDPISEHNRLYWYRQTLGQGPEFLTYFQNEAQLEKSRLLSDRFSAERPKGSFSTLEIQRTEQGDSAMYLCASSLKYLPRGGNQPQHFGDGTRLSIL.